A single sample gave rise to the 2 T cell receptor beta chains below, sequenced in a study of T cells after yellow fever vaccination (dated by TCRdb to about 2019). This specimen's treatment or condition label, per the study, means: live attenuated yellow fever vaccine strain. Library preparation was by 5' RACE. Sequencer: Illumina HiSeq 2500. The public reads were reanalyzed by TCRdb: fastp trimming at Q25, MiXCR alignment, in-frame beta chains only. Identical CDR3 protein sequences are pooled into one entry, listed with their most common genes and DNA. This sample is represented by 500,000 to 650,000 distinct CDR3 sequences; about a sixth of them were singletons. The ten most abundant clones make up roughly 17% of the sample. The sample consisted of PBMCs, taken about 5 days after the first yellow fever vaccination. These receptors came from a man aged 18 to 30 who received the YFV17D yellow fever vaccine.

This clonotype has more than one count but fewer than ten. The V call is TRBV7-2, the J call TRBJ2-5; no definite D call. CDR3 length: 11 residues. Trimming shortened V by 8 bases and J by 5 bases, and 9 bases separated the two germline ends. Germline CDR1 reads SGHTA; CDR2 reads FQGNSA. CDR3 in amino acids: CASGVRETQYF. In DNA, the CDR3 is TGTGCCAGCGGGGTGCGGGAGACCCAGTACTTC.

This clonotype was seen more than once but under ten times. V and J are TRBV6-5 and TRBJ2-5, with a tentative D call TRBD2 (5 bases). Trimming stripped 5 bases from V and 4 bases from J, with 14 bases between. The CDR3 runs to 14 residues. Germline CDR1 reads MNHEY; CDR2 reads SVGAGI. CDR3 loop: CASSNPPGLETQYF. Written as DNA, the CDR3 is TGTGCCAGCAGTAACCCCCCGGGGTTAGAGACCCAGTACTTC.